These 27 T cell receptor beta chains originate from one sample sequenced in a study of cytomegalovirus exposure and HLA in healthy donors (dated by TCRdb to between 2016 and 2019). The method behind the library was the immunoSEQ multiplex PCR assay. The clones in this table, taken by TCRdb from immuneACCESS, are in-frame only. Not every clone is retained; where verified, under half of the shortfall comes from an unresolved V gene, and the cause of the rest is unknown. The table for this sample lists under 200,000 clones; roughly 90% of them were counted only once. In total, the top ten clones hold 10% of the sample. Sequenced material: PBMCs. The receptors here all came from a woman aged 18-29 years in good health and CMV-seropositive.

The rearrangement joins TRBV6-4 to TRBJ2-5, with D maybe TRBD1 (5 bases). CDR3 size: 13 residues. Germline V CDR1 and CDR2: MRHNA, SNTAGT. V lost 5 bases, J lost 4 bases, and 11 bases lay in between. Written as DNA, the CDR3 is TGTGCCAGCAGTCCTAATAGGGGAGAGACCCAGTACTTC. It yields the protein CASSPNRGETQYF.

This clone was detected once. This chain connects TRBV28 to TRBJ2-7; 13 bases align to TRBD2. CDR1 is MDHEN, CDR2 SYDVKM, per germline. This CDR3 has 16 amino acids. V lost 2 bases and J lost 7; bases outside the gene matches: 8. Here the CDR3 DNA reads TGTGCCAGCAGTTTAGGACTAGCGGGAGTCCTGGGGGAGCAGTACTTC. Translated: CASSLGLAGVLGEQYF.

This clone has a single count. As DNA, the CDR3 is TGTGCCAGCAGCAAAACAGGGAACGGGCAGTACTTC. It encodes CASSKTGNGQYF. The V call is TRBV28, the J call TRBJ2-7; maybe TRBD1 (6 bases). This CDR3 has 12 residues. Germline V gene data show CDR1 as MDHEN and CDR2 as SYDVKM. V dropped 6 bases and J dropped 9 bases, with 15 bases sitting between them. Supplemented by reference TRBV28 and TRBJ2-7, the full variable domain reads DVKVTQSSRYLVKRTGEKVFLECVQDMDHENMFWYRQDPGLGLRLIYFSYDVKMKEKGDIPEGYSVSREKKERFSLILESASTNQTSMYLCASSKTGNGQYFGPGTRLTVT.

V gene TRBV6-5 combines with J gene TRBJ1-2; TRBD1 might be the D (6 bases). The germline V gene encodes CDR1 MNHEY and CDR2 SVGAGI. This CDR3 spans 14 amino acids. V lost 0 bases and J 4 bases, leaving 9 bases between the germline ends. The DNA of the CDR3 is TGTGCCAGCAGTTACTCGGGAGGGGGCTATGGCTACACCTTC. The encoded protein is CASSYSGGGYGYTF.

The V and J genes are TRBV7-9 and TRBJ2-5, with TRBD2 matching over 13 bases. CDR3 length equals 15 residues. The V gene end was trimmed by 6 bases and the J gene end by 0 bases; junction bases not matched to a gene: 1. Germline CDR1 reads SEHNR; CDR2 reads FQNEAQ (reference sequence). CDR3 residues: CASRGLAGNQETQYF. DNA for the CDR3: TGTGCCAGCAGGGGACTAGCGGGAAACCAAGAGACCCAGTACTTC.

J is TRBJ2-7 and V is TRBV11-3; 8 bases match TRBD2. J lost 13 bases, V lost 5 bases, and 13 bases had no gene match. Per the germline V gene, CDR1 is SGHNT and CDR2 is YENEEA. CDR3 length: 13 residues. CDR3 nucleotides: TGTGCCAGCAGCCTAGGGACTAGTCTTCGACCTTACTTC. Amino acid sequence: CASSLGTSLRPYF.

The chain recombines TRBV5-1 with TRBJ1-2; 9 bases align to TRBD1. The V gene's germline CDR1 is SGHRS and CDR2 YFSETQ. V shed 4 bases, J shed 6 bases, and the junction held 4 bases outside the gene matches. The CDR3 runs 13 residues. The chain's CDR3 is CASSARDRDGYTF. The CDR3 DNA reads TGCGCCAGCAGCGCCCGGGACAGGGATGGCTACACCTTC.

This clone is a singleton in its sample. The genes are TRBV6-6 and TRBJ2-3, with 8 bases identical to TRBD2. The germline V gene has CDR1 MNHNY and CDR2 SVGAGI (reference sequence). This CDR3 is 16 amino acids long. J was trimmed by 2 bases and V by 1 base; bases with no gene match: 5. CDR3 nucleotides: TGTGCCAGCAGTTACTGGACTAGCTTTGCCACAGATACGCAGTATTTT. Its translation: CASSYWTSFATDTQYF.

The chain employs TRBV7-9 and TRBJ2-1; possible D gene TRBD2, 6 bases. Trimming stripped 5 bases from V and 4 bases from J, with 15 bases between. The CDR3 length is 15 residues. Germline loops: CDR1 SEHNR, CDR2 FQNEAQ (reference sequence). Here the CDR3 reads CASSQSGTDYNEQFF. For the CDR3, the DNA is TGTGCCAGCAGCCAATCCGGGACTGATTACAATGAGCAGTTCTTC.

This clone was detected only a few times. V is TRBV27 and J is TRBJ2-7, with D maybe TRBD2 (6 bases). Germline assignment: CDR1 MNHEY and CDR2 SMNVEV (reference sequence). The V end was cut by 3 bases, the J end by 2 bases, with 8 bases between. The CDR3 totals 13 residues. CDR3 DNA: TGTGCCAGCAGTTTTCAGCGGGCCTACGAGCAGTACTTC. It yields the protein CASSFQRAYEQYF.

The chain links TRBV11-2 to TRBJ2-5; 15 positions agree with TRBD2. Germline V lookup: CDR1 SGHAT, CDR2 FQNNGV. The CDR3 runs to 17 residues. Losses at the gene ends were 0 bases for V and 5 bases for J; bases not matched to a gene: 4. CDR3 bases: TGTGCCAGCAGCTTAGATCTGGGGACTAGCGGGAGGGAGACCCAGTACTTC. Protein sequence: CASSLDLGTSGRETQYF.

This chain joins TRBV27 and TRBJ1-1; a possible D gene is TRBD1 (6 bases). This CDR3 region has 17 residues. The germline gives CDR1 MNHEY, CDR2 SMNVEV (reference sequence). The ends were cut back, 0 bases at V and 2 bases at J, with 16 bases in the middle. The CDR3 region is CASSLSFPGHYNTEAFF. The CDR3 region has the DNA TGTGCCAGCAGTTTATCGTTCCCGGGACACTATAACACTGAAGCTTTCTTT.

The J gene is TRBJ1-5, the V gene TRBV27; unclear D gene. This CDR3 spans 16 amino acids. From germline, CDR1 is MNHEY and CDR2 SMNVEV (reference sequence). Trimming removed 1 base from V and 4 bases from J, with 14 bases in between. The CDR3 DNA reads TGTGCCAGCAGTTTATATGGGCCGGATTCAAATCAGCCCCAGCATTTT. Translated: CASSLYGPDSNQPQHF.

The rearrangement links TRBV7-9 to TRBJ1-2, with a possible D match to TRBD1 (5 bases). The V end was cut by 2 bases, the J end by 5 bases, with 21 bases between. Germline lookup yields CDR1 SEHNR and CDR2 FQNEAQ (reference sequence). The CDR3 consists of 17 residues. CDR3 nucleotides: TGTGCCAGCAGCTTAAACAGAGGACATGGGGCGTTATATGGCTACACCTTC. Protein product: CASSLNRGHGALYGYTF.

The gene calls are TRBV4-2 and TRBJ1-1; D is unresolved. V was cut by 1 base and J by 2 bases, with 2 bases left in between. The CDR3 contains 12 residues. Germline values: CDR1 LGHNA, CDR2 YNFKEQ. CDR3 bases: TGTGCCAGCAGCCAAGTAAACACTGAAGCTTTCTTT. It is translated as CASSQVNTEAFF.

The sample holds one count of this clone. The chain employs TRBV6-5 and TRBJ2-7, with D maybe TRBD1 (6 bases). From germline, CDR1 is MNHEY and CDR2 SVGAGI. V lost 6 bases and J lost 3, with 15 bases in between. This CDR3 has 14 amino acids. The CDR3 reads CASSAGTLNYEQYF. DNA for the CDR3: TGTGCCAGCAGCGCCGGGACACTTAACTACGAGCAGTACTTC.

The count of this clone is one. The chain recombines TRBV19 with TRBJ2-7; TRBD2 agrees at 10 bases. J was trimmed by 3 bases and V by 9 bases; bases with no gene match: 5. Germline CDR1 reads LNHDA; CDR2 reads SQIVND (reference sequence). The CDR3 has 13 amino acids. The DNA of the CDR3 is TGTGCCAGAATGATAGCGGGAGGCTACGAGCAGTACTTC. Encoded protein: CARMIAGGYEQYF.

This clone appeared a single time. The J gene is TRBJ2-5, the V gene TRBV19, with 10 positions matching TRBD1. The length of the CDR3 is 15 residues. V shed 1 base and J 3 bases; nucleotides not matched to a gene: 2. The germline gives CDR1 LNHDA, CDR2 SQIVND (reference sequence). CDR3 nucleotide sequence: TGTGCCAGTAGTATAGGTGGGACAGGGGAAGAGACCCAGTACTTC. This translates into CASSIGGTGEETQYF.

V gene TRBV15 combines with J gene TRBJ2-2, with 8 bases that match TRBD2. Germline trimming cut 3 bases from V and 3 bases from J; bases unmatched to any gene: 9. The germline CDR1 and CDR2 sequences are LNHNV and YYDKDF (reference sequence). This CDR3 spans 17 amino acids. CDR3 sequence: CATSSELAGIDTGELFF. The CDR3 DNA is TGTGCCACCAGCAGTGAGTTAGCGGGAATCGACACCGGGGAGCTGTTTTTT.

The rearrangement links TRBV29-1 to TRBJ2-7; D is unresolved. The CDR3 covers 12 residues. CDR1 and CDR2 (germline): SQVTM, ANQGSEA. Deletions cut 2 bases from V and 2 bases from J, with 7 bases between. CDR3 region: CSVELQAYEQYF. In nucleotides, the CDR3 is TGCAGCGTTGAATTACAAGCCTACGAGCAGTACTTC.

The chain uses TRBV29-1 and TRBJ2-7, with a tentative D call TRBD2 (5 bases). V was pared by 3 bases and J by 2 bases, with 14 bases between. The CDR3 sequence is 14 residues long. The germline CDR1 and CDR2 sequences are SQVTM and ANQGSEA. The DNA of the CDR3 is TGCAGCGTTGAGGGAATGGGAGTTACCTACGAGCAGTACTTC. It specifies CSVEGMGVTYEQYF.

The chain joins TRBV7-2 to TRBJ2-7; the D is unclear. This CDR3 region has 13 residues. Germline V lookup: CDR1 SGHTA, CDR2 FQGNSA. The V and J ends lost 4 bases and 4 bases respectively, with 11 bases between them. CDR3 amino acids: CASSSPSFYEQYF. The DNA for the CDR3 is TGTGCCAGCAGCTCTCCAAGCTTTTACGAGCAGTACTTC.

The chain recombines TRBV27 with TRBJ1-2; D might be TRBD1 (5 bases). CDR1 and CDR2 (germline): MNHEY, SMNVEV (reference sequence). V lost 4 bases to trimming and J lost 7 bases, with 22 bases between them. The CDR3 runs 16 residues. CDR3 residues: CASSSLEAGIFSGYTF. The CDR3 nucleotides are TGTGCCAGCAGTTCTCTAGAAGCAGGGATTTTCTCTGGCTACACCTTC.

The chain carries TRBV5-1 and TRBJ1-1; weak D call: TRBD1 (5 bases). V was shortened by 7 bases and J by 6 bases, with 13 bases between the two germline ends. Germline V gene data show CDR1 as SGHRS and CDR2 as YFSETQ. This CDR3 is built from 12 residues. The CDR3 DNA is TGCGCCAGCCGCGGGGCAGGCGCTGAAGCTTTCTTT. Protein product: CASRGAGAEAFF.

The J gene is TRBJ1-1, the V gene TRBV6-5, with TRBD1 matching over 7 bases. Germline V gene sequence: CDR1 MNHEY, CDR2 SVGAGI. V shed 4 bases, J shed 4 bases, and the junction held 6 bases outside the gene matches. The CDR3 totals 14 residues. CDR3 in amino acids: CASSLRTGVTEAFF. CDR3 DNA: TGTGCCAGCAGTTTGCGGACAGGAGTCACTGAAGCTTTCTTT.

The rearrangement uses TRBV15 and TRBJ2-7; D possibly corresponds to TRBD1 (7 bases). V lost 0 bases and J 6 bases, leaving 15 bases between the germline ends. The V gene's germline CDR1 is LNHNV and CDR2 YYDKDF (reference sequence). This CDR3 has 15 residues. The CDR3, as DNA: TGTGCCACCAGCAGAGATCCCCGCCAGGGGGGCGAGCAGTACTTC. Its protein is CATSRDPRQGGEQYF.

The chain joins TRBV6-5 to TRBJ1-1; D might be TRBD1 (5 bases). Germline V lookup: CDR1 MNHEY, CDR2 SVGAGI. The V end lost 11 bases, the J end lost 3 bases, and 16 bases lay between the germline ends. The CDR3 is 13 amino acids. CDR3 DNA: TGTGCCGGGGGACTATCGGCAGACACTGAAGCTTTCTTT. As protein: CAGGLSADTEAFF.